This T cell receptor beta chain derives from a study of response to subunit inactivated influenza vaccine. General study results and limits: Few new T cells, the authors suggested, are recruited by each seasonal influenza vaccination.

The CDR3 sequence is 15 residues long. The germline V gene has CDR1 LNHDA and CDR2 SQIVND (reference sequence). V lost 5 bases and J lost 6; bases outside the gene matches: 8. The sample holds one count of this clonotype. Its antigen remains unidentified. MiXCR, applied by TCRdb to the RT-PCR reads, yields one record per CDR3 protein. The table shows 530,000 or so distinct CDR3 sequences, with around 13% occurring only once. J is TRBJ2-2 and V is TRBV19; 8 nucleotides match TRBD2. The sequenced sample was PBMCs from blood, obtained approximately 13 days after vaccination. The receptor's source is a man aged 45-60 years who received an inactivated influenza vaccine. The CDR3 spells CASSPGLVFSGELFF. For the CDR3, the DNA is TGTGCCAGTAGTCCGGGACTAGTTTTTTCCGGGGAGCTGTTTTTT.